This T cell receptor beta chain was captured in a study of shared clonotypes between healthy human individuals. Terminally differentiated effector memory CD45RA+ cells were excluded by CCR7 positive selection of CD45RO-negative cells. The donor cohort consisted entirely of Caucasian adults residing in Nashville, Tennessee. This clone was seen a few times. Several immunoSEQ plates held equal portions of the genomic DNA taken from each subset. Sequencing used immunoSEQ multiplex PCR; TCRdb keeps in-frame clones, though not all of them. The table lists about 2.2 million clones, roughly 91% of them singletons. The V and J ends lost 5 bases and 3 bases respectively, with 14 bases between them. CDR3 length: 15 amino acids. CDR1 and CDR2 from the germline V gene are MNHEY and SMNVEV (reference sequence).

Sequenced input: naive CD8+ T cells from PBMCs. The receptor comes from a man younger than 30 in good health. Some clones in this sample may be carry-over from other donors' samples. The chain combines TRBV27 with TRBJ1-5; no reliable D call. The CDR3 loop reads CASSAGGGFNQPQHF. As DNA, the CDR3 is TGTGCCAGCAGTGCCGGAGGAGGATTCAATCAGCCCCAGCATTTT.